This T cell receptor beta chain was sequenced for a study of metastatic and nonmetastatic thyroid tumors. Study information: Samples came from malignant and benign thyroid patients, and repertoires were compared across blood and tumor or nodule tissue.

MiXCR was used by TCRdb to re-call the PCR reads. This sample has about 22,000 clones, with under 30% found just once. The germline CDR1 and CDR2 sequences are DFQATT and SNEGSKA (reference sequence). The CDR3 runs to 15 residues. The V end was cut by 1 base, the J end by 0 bases, with 9 bases between. None of the patients had undergone any treatment ahead of thyroid surgery. This chain joins TRBV20-1 and TRBJ2-2; D remains ambiguous. This sequence was found in a male donor with papillary thyroid cancer or a benign thyroid nodule (not recorded which). Some clones in this sample may be carry-over from other donors' samples. The specimen sequenced was blood. CDR3 DNA sequence: TGCAGTGCTAGAGGGTGTACCTCGAACACCGGGGAGCTGTTTTTT. It is translated as CSARGCTSNTGELFF.